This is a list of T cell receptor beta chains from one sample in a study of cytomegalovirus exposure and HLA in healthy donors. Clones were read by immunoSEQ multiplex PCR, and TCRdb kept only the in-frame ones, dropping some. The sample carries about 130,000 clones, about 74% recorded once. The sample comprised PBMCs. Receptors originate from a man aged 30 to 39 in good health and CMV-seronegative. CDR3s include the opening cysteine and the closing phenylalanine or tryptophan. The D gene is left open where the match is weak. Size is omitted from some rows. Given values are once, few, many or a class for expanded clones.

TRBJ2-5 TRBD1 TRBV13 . CASSLEWGQGVETQYF TGTGCCAGCAGCTTAGAATGGGGACAGGGGGTAGAGACCCAGTACTTC
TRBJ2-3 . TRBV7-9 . CASSLAQGTADTQYF TGTGCCAGCAGCTTAGCGCAGGGAACGGCAGATACGCAGTATTTT
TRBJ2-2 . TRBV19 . CASSWGVTGELFF TGTGCCAGTAGTTGGGGGGTCACCGGGGAGCTGTTTTTT
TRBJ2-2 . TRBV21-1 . CASSKRSPGTNANTGELFF TGTGCCAGCAGCAAACGGAGTCCCGGGACAAACGCGAACACCGGGGAGCTGTTTTTT
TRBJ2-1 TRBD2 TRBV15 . CATSRVGGSSYNEQFF TGTGCCACCAGCAGAGTAGGCGGGAGCTCCTACAATGAGCAGTTCTTC
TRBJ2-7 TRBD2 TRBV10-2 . CASSGLAGFYEQYF TGCGCCAGCTCGGGACTAGCGGGATTCTACGAGCAGTACTTC
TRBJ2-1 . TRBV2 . CADTVSGSDEQFF TGTGCCGACACTGTGAGCGGATCGGATGAGCAGTTCTTC
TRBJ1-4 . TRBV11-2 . CASSAGGSNEKLFF TGTGCCAGCAGCGCCGGGGGATCTAATGAAAAACTGTTTTTT
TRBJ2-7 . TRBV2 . CASSELGVYEQYF TGTGCCAGCAGTGAACTAGGCGTGTACGAGCAGTACTTC
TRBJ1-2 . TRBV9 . CASSVGEGECYTF TGTGCCAGCAGCGTAGGAGAGGGGGAGTGCTACACCTTC
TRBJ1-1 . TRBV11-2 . CASSTRQAENTEAFF TGTGCCAGCAGCACGCGACAGGCGGAGAACACTGAAGCTTTCTTT
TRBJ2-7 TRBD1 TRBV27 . CASSLRQGYHEQYF TGTGCCAGCAGTTTACGACAGGGGTACCACGAGCAGTACTTC
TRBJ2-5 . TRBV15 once CATSMRGMETQYF TGTGCCACCAGCATGAGGGGGATGGAGACCCAGTACTTC
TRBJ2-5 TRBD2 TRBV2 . CASSRGLAGTRGQTQYF TGTGCCAGCAGTCGGGGACTAGCGGGGACGAGAGGCCAGACCCAGTACTTC
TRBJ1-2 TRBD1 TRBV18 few CASSPARGQSNYGYTF TGTGCCAGCTCACCAGCTCGGGGACAGTCTAACTATGGCTACACCTTC
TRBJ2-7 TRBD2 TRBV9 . CASSPRLAGAYEQYF TGTGCCAGCAGCCCCCGGCTAGCGGGGGCCTACGAGCAGTACTTC